Given below is one TCR beta chain in context. This record comes from a study of OX40 agonist ivuxolimab in advanced cancers. Overall study: The treatment was a fully human IgG2 OX40 agonist, ivuxolimab. Partial responses occurred in Three dose-escalation patients, one with hepatocellular carcinoma and two with cutaneous melanoma.

The CDR3 totals 13 residues. The V and J ends lost 3 bases and 2 bases respectively, with 7 bases between them. Per the germline V gene, CDR1 is SGHAT and CDR2 is FQNNGV. Profiling relied on immunoSEQ multiplex PCR, and the TCRdb table lists in-frame clones only, not all of them. This table has about 110,000 clones, less than 95% appearing once. The sequencing here drew on CD4+ or CD8+ T cells sorted from blood, taken in a trial of the OX40 agonist ivuxolimab. The sequence derives from an adult with an advanced solid tumor such as melanoma, head and neck, liver or kidney cancer. The chain uses TRBV11-2 and TRBJ1-1; no definite D call. CDR3 in amino acids: CASSLISNTEAFF. The CDR3 DNA is TGTGCCAGCAGCTTGATCAGTAACACTGAAGCTTTCTTT.